These 28 T cell receptor beta chains originate from one sample sequenced in a study of blood T cell repertoires in COVID-19. The method was immunoSEQ multiplex PCR; TCRdb's version includes in-frame clones alone and lacks a portion of them. The top ten hold around 0.53% of the sample, which has under 200,000 clones, around 90% seen once. Sequencing was performed on peripheral blood. These receptor sequences come from a man aged 45 to 65 with acute or convalescent COVID-19.

The chain couples TRBV7-9 to TRBJ2-1; TRBD2 agrees at 14 bases. In germline, CDR1 is SEHNR, CDR2 FQNEAQ (reference sequence). J gave up 4 bases and V 2 bases, and 10 bases lay outside the gene matches. The CDR3 contains 19 residues. The CDR3: CASSLLGTSGRSVYNEQFF. For the CDR3, the DNA is TGTGCCAGCAGCTTATTGGGGACTAGCGGGAGATCGGTGTACAATGAGCAGTTCTTC.

This clone was detected ten times or more. The chain is built from TRBV7-9 and TRBJ1-4; maybe TRBD1 (6 bases). The CDR3 sequence is 17 residues long. The ends were cut back, 5 bases at V and 1 base at J, with 17 bases in the middle. Germline lookup yields CDR1 SEHNR and CDR2 FQNEAQ (reference sequence). The CDR3 DNA reads as TGTGCCAGCAGCCCCGGCGGGGGCGGCGGAACTAATGAAAAACTGTTTTTT. It encodes CASSPGGGGGTNEKLFF.

Remarks on this clone: Other DNA sequences within the sample encode an identical CDR3. V and J are TRBV29-1 and TRBJ1-5; 7 bases line up with TRBD1. The junction had 4 bases not matched to a gene; V was cut back by 7 bases and J by 4 bases. Germline CDR1 SQVTM, CDR2 ANQGSEA. CDR3 length: 12 amino acids. The CDR3: CSARQGNQPQHF. CDR3 DNA: TGCAGCGCACGACAGGGAAATCAGCCCCAGCATTTT.

The chain combines TRBV11-2 with TRBJ2-2, with a weak D call TRBD2 (5 bases). From germline, CDR1 is SGHAT and CDR2 FQNNGV. Deletions cut 1 base from V and 4 bases from J, with 16 bases between. The CDR3 is 17 amino acids. Here the CDR3 DNA reads TGTGCCAGCAGCTTAGGAGAGGTTCGGACTCTCACCGGGGAGCTGTTTTTT. Translated, it gives CASSLGEVRTLTGELFF.

Of note for this clone: Relative to the germline gene, one junction end is altered; a read error may explain this. This chain links TRBV2 with TRBJ2-3; D perhaps matches TRBD2 (6 bases). This CDR3 has 14 residues. Germline V gene lookup returns CDR1 SNHLY and CDR2 FYNNEI. In DNA, the CDR3 is TGTGCCGGCAGCCCCCCCACGGGGGCAGATACGCAGTATTTT. Translating it yields CAGSPPTGADTQYF.

The rearrangement uses TRBV9 and TRBJ1-3; 7 positions agree with TRBD1. This CDR3 comprises 14 residues. With V trimmed by 3 bases and J by 6 bases, 6 bases remained unmatched. Germline values: CDR1 SGDLS, CDR2 YYNGEE. CDR3: CASSGGQFENTIYF. The CDR3 bases are TGTGCCAGCAGCGGGGGACAGTTTGAAAACACCATATATTTT.

The DNA of the CDR3 is TGTGCCAGCAGCGTAGTCCGGGGTTCGAACTTGAACACTGAAGCTTTCTTT. Amino acid sequence: CASSVVRGSNLNTEAFF. The chain links TRBV11-2 to TRBJ1-1, with D unresolved. Germline CDR1 reads SGHAT; CDR2 reads FQNNGV. Between the trimmed V and J ends, which lost 5 bases and 0 bases, there was a span of 19 bases. The CDR3 runs 17 residues.

The chain links TRBV28 to TRBJ2-7; no reliable D call. The CDR3 covers 11 residues. Trimming shortened V by 6 bases and J by 1 base, and 4 bases separated the two germline ends. CDR1 MDHEN and CDR2 SYDVKM come from the germline V gene. The CDR3 sequence: CASRSSYEQYF. CDR3 bases: TGTGCCAGCAGGTCTTCCTACGAGCAGTACTTC.

The J gene is TRBJ2-7, the V gene TRBV7-8, with 7 positions matching TRBD1. The CDR3 extends over 15 amino acids. J lost 5 bases, V lost 5 bases, and 12 bases had no gene match. Germline CDR1 and CDR2: SGHVS and FQNEAQ. The CDR3, as DNA: TGTGCCAGCAGCCGCAACGGGGACAGCCTGGACGAGCAGTACGTC. It is translated as CASSRNGDSLDEQYV.

The chain couples TRBV4-3 to TRBJ1-1, with unresolved D. This CDR3 region has 15 residues. The V end lost 4 bases, the J end lost 3 bases, and 15 bases lay between the germline ends. The germline gives CDR1 LGHNA, CDR2 YSLEER. CDR3 region: CASSRKWEGDTEAFF. CDR3 nucleotides: TGCGCCAGCAGCCGTAAGTGGGAGGGCGACACTGAAGCTTTCTTT.

This chain links TRBV19 with TRBJ2-1, with D perhaps matching TRBD1 (5 bases). This CDR3 has 15 residues. Germline V gives CDR1 LNHDA, CDR2 SQIVND (reference sequence). V gave up 6 bases and J gave up 6 bases, with 18 bases separating them. The CDR3 loop is CASRPPGAGSNEQFF. The CDR3 DNA reads as TGTGCCAGTAGACCTCCTGGGGCAGGTTCCAATGAGCAGTTCTTC.

The chain recombines TRBV7-2 with TRBJ2-3; D remains ambiguous. Trimming removed 0 bases at V and 6 bases at J, with 4 bases between. Looked up from germline, CDR1 is SGHTA and CDR2 is FQGNSA. This CDR3 has 12 residues. CDR3 in amino acids: CASSLARDTQYF. CDR3 nucleotide sequence: TGTGCCAGCAGCTTAGCGAGGGATACGCAGTATTTT.

Only a few counts were recorded for this clone. V usage is TRBV3-1 (or the pseudogene TRBV3-2) and J usage is TRBJ2-1; TRBD2 matches at 8 bases. The CDR3 loop spans 15 amino acids. Trimming took 1 base from V and 7 from J; bases not matched to a gene: 6. CDR1 and CDR2 (germline): LGHDT, YNNKEL (reference sequence). The CDR3 region is CASSQVGLALNEQFF. The CDR3 DNA sequence: TGTGCCAGCAGCCAAGTTGGACTAGCCCTTAATGAGCAGTTCTTC.

This chain links TRBV2 with TRBJ1-3; D unresolved. The CDR3 runs 13 residues. V was cut by 8 bases and J by 0 bases, with 8 bases left in between. CDR1 is SNHLY and CDR2 is FYNNEI in the germline V gene. DNA of the CDR3: TGTGCCAGCGGAGGTAGCTCTGGAAACACCATATATTTT. Amino acids: CASGGSSGNTIYF.

The chain carries TRBV7-2 and TRBJ2-3, with D possibly matching TRBD2 (7 bases). CDR1 and CDR2 (germline): SGHTA, FQGNSA. Trimming left V 5 bases short and J 0 bases short, with 21 bases between. CDR3 size: 18 residues. This CDR3 is CASSPRGGAAASTDTQYF. CDR3 coding DNA: TGTGCCAGCAGCCCTCGTGGGGGGGCGGCAGCTAGCACAGATACGCAGTATTTT.

The chain carries TRBV7-2 and TRBJ2-3, with D uncertain. The V end lost 1 base, the J end lost 3 bases, and 11 bases lay between the germline ends. Germline V gives CDR1 SGHTA, CDR2 FQGNSA. This CDR3 is built from 15 residues. DNA of the CDR3: TGTGCCAGCAGCTTAGGTGGAGTGCTTACAGATACGCAGTATTTT. It encodes CASSLGGVLTDTQYF.

The chain carries TRBV7-2 and TRBJ1-6, with 9 bases aligning to TRBD1. This CDR3 is built from 16 residues. Per germline, CDR1 SGHTA and CDR2 FQGNSA. The V segment lost 9 bases and the J segment 8 bases; nucleotides outside the gene matches: 14. The CDR3 nucleotides read TGTGCCAGTAGAAATCAGGCGGGACAGGGTTATTCACCCCTCCACTTT. Its translation is CASRNQAGQGYSPLHF.

The chain couples TRBV15 to TRBJ1-5; unclear D gene. The length of the CDR3 is 14 residues. Germline CDR1 reads LNHNV; CDR2 reads YYDKDF (reference sequence). The V gene lost 3 bases and the J gene lost 6 bases, with 12 bases spanning the gap. As DNA, the CDR3 is TGTGCCACCAGCAGTCTGGGGAGGAGTCAGCCCCAGCATTTT. This gives the protein CATSSLGRSQPQHF.

The chain recombines TRBV11-2 with TRBJ2-1; 10 positions agree with TRBD2. The CDR3 covers 15 residues. With V trimmed by 5 bases and J by 5 bases, 6 bases remained unmatched. Germline CDR1 SGHAT, CDR2 FQNNGV. For the CDR3, the DNA is TGTGCCAGCAGCACGAGCGGGAGGGGCAACAATGAGCAGTTCTTC. This gives the protein CASSTSGRGNNEQFF.

The J gene is TRBJ2-3, the V gene TRBV2; D might be TRBD1 (6 bases). The CDR3 has 20 amino acids. CDR1 is SNHLY, CDR2 FYNNEI, per germline. V was shortened by 4 bases and J by 0 bases, with 26 bases between the two germline ends. The CDR3 loop reads CASSVSRGAFDGPSTDTQYF. The CDR3 bases are TGTGCCAGCAGTGTATCCAGGGGAGCCTTCGACGGCCCTAGCACAGATACGCAGTATTTT.

The chain is built from TRBV28 and TRBJ1-2; TRBD1 might be the D (5 bases). V gave up 5 bases and J gave up 0 bases, with 10 bases separating them. Germline loops: CDR1 MDHEN, CDR2 SYDVKM. This CDR3 has 14 residues. As DNA, the CDR3 is TGTGCCAGCAGTGGGGACTCCCCTAACTATGGCTACACCTTC. It is translated as CASSGDSPNYGYTF.

V and J are TRBV5-1 and TRBJ2-3; TRBD2 matches 11 bases. This CDR3 has 17 residues. CDR1 and CDR2 (germline): SGHRS, YFSETQ. Losses at the gene ends were 2 bases for V and 2 bases for J; bases not matched to a gene: 7. CDR3 bases: TGCGCCAGCAGCTTTGGCCTGACTAGCGGGACCACAGATACGCAGTATTTT. Translated, it gives CASSFGLTSGTTDTQYF. The full variable domain, with the rest looked up from reference TRBV5-1 and TRBJ2-3, is KAGVTQTPRYLIKTRGQQVTLSCSPISGHRSVSWYQQTPGQGLQFLFEYFSETQRNKGNFPGRFSGRQFSNSRSEMNVSTLELGDSALYLCASSFGLTSGTTDTQYFGPGTRLTVL.

The genes are TRBV21-1 and TRBJ2-1; the D call in the table, TRBD2, was not verified against the DNA. TRBV21-1 is classified as a pseudogene. The CDR3 totals 17 residues. The CDR3 DNA reads TGTGCCAGCAGCGTCCAGGAGGCGGGGGGGCTGAACAATGAGCAGTTCTTC. It encodes CASSVQEAGGLNNEQFF.

This chain joins TRBV19 and TRBJ2-7, with 7 nucleotides matching TRBD1. This CDR3 contains 11 residues. Germline V lookup: CDR1 LNHDA, CDR2 SQIVND (reference sequence). V trimming: 4 bases; J trimming: 6 bases; junction bases outside the gene matches: 0. Here the CDR3 reads CASSTGGEQYF. In DNA, the CDR3 is TGTGCCAGTAGTACAGGGGGCGAGCAGTACTTC.

The chain combines TRBV4-2 with TRBJ2-2, with a possible D match to TRBD2 (5 bases). Trimming took off 0 bases at V and 5 bases at J, with 13 bases between the two ends. Germline lookup yields CDR1 LGHNA and CDR2 YNFKEQ. The length of the CDR3 is 16 residues. The CDR3 sequence: CASSQEGRRGTGELFF. CDR3 DNA sequence: TGTGCCAGCAGCCAAGAAGGTAGGCGAGGGACCGGGGAGCTGTTTTTT.

The genes are TRBV15 and TRBJ1-2, with 8 bases lining up with TRBD1. V lost 5 bases to trimming and J lost 8 bases; unmatched junction nucleotides: 13. There are 15 residues in the CDR3. Germline V gene sequence: CDR1 LNHNV, CDR2 YYDKDF (reference sequence). CDR3 region: CATSPAISTGEGYTF. In DNA form, the CDR3 reads TGTGCCACCAGCCCCGCGATATCGACAGGGGAAGGCTACACCTTC.

This clone appeared once. The rearrangement uses TRBV5-1 and TRBJ1-1; D gene unclear. With 7 bases removed from V and 7 bases from J, the gap between germline ends came to 17 bases. The CDR3 consists of 13 residues. CDR1 is SGHRS, CDR2 YFSETQ, per germline. CDR3 nucleotide sequence: TGCGCCAGCCGCTACCGGGGAGACCATGAAGCTTTCTTT. Translating it yields CASRYRGDHEAFF. Supplemented by reference TRBV5-1 and TRBJ1-1, the full variable domain reads KAGVTQTPRYLIKTRGQQVTLSCSPISGHRSVSWYQQTPGQGLQFLFEYFSETQRNKGNFPGRFSGRQFSNSRSEMNVSTLELGDSALYLCASRYRGDHEAFFGQGTRLTVV.

The V call is TRBV27, the J call TRBJ1-1; tentatively, D is TRBD1 (6 bases). Deletions cut 3 bases from V and 3 bases from J, with 8 bases between. This CDR3 has 13 residues. CDR1 MNHEY and CDR2 SMNVEV come from the germline V gene (reference sequence). The CDR3: CASSFDRHTEAFF. Written as DNA, the CDR3 is TGTGCCAGCAGTTTCGACAGGCACACTGAAGCTTTCTTT.